Below are 32 T cell receptor beta chains sequenced from a single sample in a study of OX40 agonist ivuxolimab in advanced cancers. This table comes from immunoSEQ multiplex PCR, and its TCRdb copy is limited to in-frame clones, with some not included. Of approximately 70,000 clones listed, less than 95% are singletons. Specimen: CD4+ or CD8+ T cells sorted from blood, collected in a trial of the OX40 agonist ivuxolimab. The receptors shown here come from an adult with an advanced solid tumor such as melanoma, head and neck, liver or kidney cancer.

V is TRBV27 and J is TRBJ1-6; D possibly corresponds to TRBD1 (6 bases). The CDR3 extends over 15 amino acids. From germline, CDR1 is MNHEY and CDR2 SMNVEV (reference sequence). Trimming shortened V by 3 bases and J by 5 bases, and 11 bases separated the two germline ends. CDR3 bases: TGTGCCAGCAGTTTTCGGACAGTTGATAATTCACCCCTCCACTTT. Its protein product is CASSFRTVDNSPLHF.

Turning to this clone: This sample also contains other DNA sequences that code for the same CDR3. The V call is TRBV5-6, the J call TRBJ2-1; 7 positions agree with TRBD2. Germline V gene sequence: CDR1 SGHDT, CDR2 YYEEEE. The CDR3 is made up of 16 amino acids. With V trimmed by 2 bases and J by 3 bases, 8 bases remained unmatched. Written as DNA, the CDR3 is TGTGCCAGCAGCTTAGGGTCAGCGGGAAACTACAATGAGCAGTTCTTC. Translation gives CASSLGSAGNYNEQFF. Filled out from reference TRBV5-6 and TRBJ2-1, the complete variable domain reads DAGVTQSPTHLIKTRGQQVTLRCSPKSGHDTVSWYQQALGQGPQFIFQYYEEEERQRGNFPDRFSGHQFPNYSSELNVNALLLGDSALYLCASSLGSAGNYNEQFFGPGTRLTVL.

V usage is TRBV5-1 and J usage is TRBJ2-1, with D uncertain. The V gene lost 0 bases and the J gene lost 10 bases, with 11 bases spanning the gap. Germline V gives CDR1 SGHRS, CDR2 YFSETQ. This CDR3 spans 13 amino acids. In DNA form, the CDR3 reads TGCGCCAGCAGCTTGGTGCTTGAAGCGGAGCAGTTCTTC. Amino acids: CASSLVLEAEQFF.

This rearrangement joins TRBV19 to TRBJ2-1; 10 positions match TRBD1. Germline CDR1 is LNHDA and CDR2 is SQIVND (reference sequence). The CDR3 has 14 residues. The ends lost 9 bases at V and 3 bases at J; junction bases unmatched: 5. The CDR3 sequence is CASRTGGFYNEQFF. The DNA of the CDR3 is TGTGCCAGCCGGACAGGGGGTTTCTACAATGAGCAGTTCTTC.

Remarks on this clone: Sequence at one end of the junction differs from germline and may be a read error. This same CDR3 is encoded by further DNA sequences in the sample. The V and J genes are TRBV2 and TRBJ2-7, with TRBD2 matching 11 bases. Germline CDR1 and CDR2: SNHLY and FYNNEI. The CDR3 length is 13 residues. The CDR3 coding sequence is TGTGCCAGTACTAGCGGGGGTTCCTATGAGCAGTACTTC. It codes for CASTSGGSYEQYF.

The V and J genes are TRBV6-5 and TRBJ1-3; D is unclear. CDR1 and CDR2 (germline): MNHEY, SVGAGI. CDR3 size: 15 residues. V was clipped by 7 bases and J by 0 bases, with 13 bases between them. The CDR3 reads CASKERESSGNTIYF. In DNA, the CDR3 is TGTGCCAGCAAGGAGCGGGAGAGCTCTGGAAACACCATATATTTT.

The chain uses TRBV30 and TRBJ1-5; tentative D call: TRBD1 (6 bases). The CDR3 is 13 amino acids. Germline V gives CDR1 GTSNPN, CDR2 SVGIG (reference sequence). Trimming left V 5 bases short and J 5 bases short, with 13 bases between. The CDR3, as DNA: TGTGCCTGGGGCTCACAGGGTGATCAGCCCCAGCATTTT. It yields the protein CAWGSQGDQPQHF.

The rearrangement joins TRBV4-1 to TRBJ1-2; D perhaps matches TRBD1 (5 bases). The V and J ends lost 3 bases and 4 bases respectively, with 18 bases between them. Germline lookup yields CDR1 MGHRA and CDR2 YSYEKL. The CDR3 sequence is 16 residues long. The CDR3 loop is CASSQEQVHRGYGYTF. In DNA, the CDR3 is TGCGCCAGCAGCCAGGAACAGGTCCACCGGGGCTATGGCTACACCTTC.

The chain employs TRBV15 and TRBJ2-7; D not resolved. CDR3 size: 13 residues. V lost 0 bases and J lost 4, with 7 bases in between. Germline assignment: CDR1 LNHNV and CDR2 YYDKDF (reference sequence). CDR3 residues: CATSRDAAYEQYF. The CDR3 DNA sequence: TGTGCCACCAGCAGAGATGCAGCATACGAGCAGTACTTC.

The chain employs TRBV7-2 and TRBJ1-1; no clear D gene. V was pared by 1 base and J by 1 base, with 10 bases between. The CDR3 length is 15 residues. Germline V gives CDR1 SGHTA, CDR2 FQGNSA. CDR3 region: CASSLVISTNTEAFF. The CDR3 DNA is TGTGCCAGCAGCTTAGTCATCAGCACGAACACTGAAGCTTTCTTT.

The chain carries TRBV7-2 and TRBJ2-1; D is possibly TRBD1 (5 bases). Trimming stripped 1 base from V and 9 bases from J, with 10 bases between. The CDR3 consists of 13 residues. In germline, CDR1 is SGHTA, CDR2 FQGNSA. Written as DNA, the CDR3 is TGTGCCAGCAGCTTAGTGGGTAGGGGTGAGCAGTTCTTC. Protein sequence: CASSLVGRGEQFF.

The rearrangement uses TRBV4-2 and TRBJ2-5, with D tentatively TRBD2 (6 bases). The length of the CDR3 is 12 residues. Germline CDR1 and CDR2: LGHNA and YNFKEQ. Trimming cost V 5 bases and J 3 bases, with 7 bases left between them. The CDR3 region is CASSRREETQYF. For the CDR3, the DNA is TGTGCCAGCAGCAGGAGGGAAGAGACCCAGTACTTC.

The J gene is TRBJ1-1, the V gene TRBV10-2; TRBD1 is a possible D gene (5 bases). This CDR3 has 13 amino acids. Germline V lookup: CDR1 WSHSY, CDR2 SAAADI. Trimming took 5 bases from V and 4 from J, leaving 11 bases between them. This chain's CDR3 is CASSQGRSTEAFF. Here the CDR3 DNA reads TGCGCCAGCAGTCAGGGAAGGAGCACTGAAGCTTTCTTT.

This clone was seen a single time. This chain connects TRBV2 to TRBJ1-2, with a weak D call TRBD1 (5 bases). This CDR3 is built from 13 residues. Trimming took 3 bases from V and 3 from J, leaving 8 bases between them. In germline, CDR1 is SNHLY, CDR2 FYNNEI. CDR3 sequence reads: CASSEGPHYGYTF. CDR3 nucleotide sequence: TGTGCCAGCAGTGAGGGACCACACTATGGCTACACCTTC.

This rearrangement joins TRBV2 to TRBJ1-1, with D tentatively TRBD1 (5 bases). CDR3 size: 14 residues. With 1 base removed from V and 3 bases from J, the gap between germline ends came to 9 bases. Germline V gene sequence: CDR1 SNHLY, CDR2 FYNNEI. The CDR3 sequence is CASSEGAGHTEAFF. The CDR3 DNA reads as TGTGCCAGCAGTGAAGGAGCAGGGCACACTGAAGCTTTCTTT.

The chain carries TRBV11-3 and TRBJ2-5; no definite D call. Trimming removed 5 bases at V and 1 base at J, with 5 bases between. This CDR3 is 12 amino acids long. Germline values: CDR1 SGHNT, CDR2 YENEEA. CDR3 protein: CASSPPQETQYF. The CDR3 nucleotides read TGTGCCAGCAGCCCGCCCCAAGAGACCCAGTACTTC. The entire variable domain, with the rest obtained from reference TRBV11-3 and TRBJ2-5, is as follows: EAGVVQSPRYKIIEKKQPVAFWCNPISGHNTLYWYLQNLGQGPELLIRYENEEAVDDSQLPKDRFSAERLKGVDSTLKIQPAELGDSAVYLCASSPPQETQYFGPGTRLLVL.

V gene TRBV10-3 combines with J gene TRBJ2-7; 8 bases are a match to TRBD1. The CDR3 spans 15 residues. The trim removed 9 bases at V and 0 bases at J, leaving 10 bases unmatched. The germline V gene encodes CDR1 ENHRY and CDR2 SYGVKD. In DNA form, the CDR3 reads TGTGCCATTGGACAGGGAGGTGCTAGCTCCTACGAGCAGTACTTC. This encodes CAIGQGGASSYEQYF.

This clone has a handful of counts. The V and J genes are TRBV11-1 and TRBJ2-1; no reliable D call. Germline V lookup: CDR1 SGHAT, CDR2 FQDESV (reference sequence). Trimming pared 3 bases from V and 10 bases from J, leaving 16 bases between. The CDR3 totals 14 residues. The CDR3, as DNA: TGTGCCAGCAGCTTCCTGGCTCTTAATGGGGAGCAGTTCTTC. It yields the protein CASSFLALNGEQFF.

The CDR3 sequence: CASSLELLGRNEQFF. DNA for the CDR3: TGCGCCAGCAGCTTGGAATTGTTGGGCCGCAATGAGCAGTTCTTC. The chain links TRBV5-1 to TRBJ2-1; D ambiguous. This CDR3 spans 15 amino acids. Trimming stripped 0 bases from V and 6 bases from J, with 13 bases between. Germline CDR1 is SGHRS and CDR2 is YFSETQ. Full variable domain (rest looked up from reference TRBV5-1 and TRBJ2-1): KAGVTQTPRYLIKTRGQQVTLSCSPISGHRSVSWYQQTPGQGLQFLFEYFSETQRNKGNFPGRFSGRQFSNSRSEMNVSTLELGDSALYLCASSLELLGRNEQFFGPGTRLTVL.

This clone was observed a few times. V gene TRBV19 combines with J gene TRBJ1-2; no definite D call. The CDR3 loop spans 13 amino acids. V was shortened by 6 bases and J by 14 bases, with 22 bases between the two germline ends. CDR1 and CDR2 from the germline V gene are LNHDA and SQIVND (reference sequence). DNA for the CDR3: TGTGCCAGTAGCCTCTCGGTGGGGTCGGTGGGAACCTTC. Translating it yields CASSLSVGSVGTF.

The chain recombines TRBV19 with TRBJ2-5; D perhaps matches TRBD2 (8 bases). The last part of the DNA fits TRBJ2-7 better; the J call may be wrong. The CDR3 sequence is 15 residues long. Germline CDR1 LNHDA, CDR2 SQIVND (reference sequence). DNA for the CDR3: TGTGCCAGTAGTATGGCATCGGGAGGGGGCGACGAGCAGTACTTC. Protein sequence: CASSMASGGGDEQYF.

The chain couples TRBV6-1 to TRBJ1-1; D uncertain. Per the germline V gene, CDR1 is MNHNS and CDR2 is SASEGT. V was cut by 7 bases and J by 1 base, with 10 bases left in between. The CDR3 spans 13 residues. The CDR3 loop is CASIAGENTEAFF. Here the CDR3 DNA reads TGTGCCAGCATCGCGGGAGAGAACACTGAAGCTTTCTTT.

The rearrangement links TRBV15 to TRBJ2-3; D is perhaps TRBD1 (6 bases). CDR1 is LNHNV, CDR2 YYDKDF, per germline (reference sequence). Trimming pared 2 bases from V and 0 bases from J, leaving 12 bases between. CDR3 length: 16 amino acids. CDR3 residues: CATSRQGRSSTDTQYF. The CDR3 nucleotides are TGTGCCACCAGCAGACAGGGGAGATCTAGCACAGATACGCAGTATTTT.

This clone showed up just a few times. The chain employs TRBV10-3 and TRBJ1-1; no definite D call. CDR1 and CDR2 (germline): ENHRY, SYGVKD. CDR3 length: 12 amino acids. Deletions cut 2 bases from V and 6 bases from J, with 7 bases between. The CDR3 DNA reads as TGTGCCATCAGTGAGGGAGCCCCTGAAGCTTTCTTT. Its translation is CAISEGAPEAFF.

This chain joins TRBV20-1 and TRBJ2-5; D ambiguous. The ends were cut back, 8 bases at V and 2 bases at J, with 9 bases in the middle. CDR3 length: 11 amino acids. Germline-derived CDR1 and CDR2 are DFQATT and SNEGSKA (reference sequence). The CDR3 is CSPRSQETQYF. CDR3 coding DNA: TGCAGTCCCCGGAGTCAAGAGACCCAGTACTTC.

The genes are TRBV11-3 and TRBJ2-7; the D gene is possibly TRBD1 (6 bases). V was cut by 4 bases and J by 3 bases, with 16 bases left in between. The CDR3 is 15 amino acids. CDR1 and CDR2 (germline): SGHNT, YENEEA. CDR3 region: CASSSRQGGIYEQYF. Here the CDR3 DNA reads TGTGCCAGCAGCTCGAGACAAGGGGGAATCTACGAGCAGTACTTC.

The CDR3 region has the DNA TGTGCCAGCGGGGGGGCTGGAAACACCATATATTTT. This translates into CASGGAGNTIYF. The rearrangement joins TRBV2 to TRBJ1-3; D might be TRBD1 (5 bases). V lost 8 bases, J lost 2 bases, and 7 bases lay in between. There are 12 residues in the CDR3. Germline loops: CDR1 SNHLY, CDR2 FYNNEI.

The chain uses TRBV19 and TRBJ1-2; no reliable D call. The germline gives CDR1 LNHDA, CDR2 SQIVND (reference sequence). This CDR3 has 14 amino acids. V gave up 3 bases and J gave up 2 bases, with 10 bases separating them. The chain's CDR3 is CASSIGRFNYGYTF. In DNA form, the CDR3 reads TGTGCCAGTAGTATCGGAAGGTTCAACTATGGCTACACCTTC.

The chain couples TRBV5-1 to TRBJ2-3; D is ambiguous. The CDR3 length is 13 residues. Trimming pared 4 bases from V and 1 base from J, leaving 7 bases between. The germline V gene encodes CDR1 SGHRS and CDR2 YFSETQ. Here the CDR3 reads CASSRRGTDTQYF. CDR3 nucleotide sequence: TGCGCCAGCAGCCGGAGAGGCACAGATACGCAGTATTTT.

The gene calls are TRBV2 and TRBJ2-1; 8 nucleotides match TRBD1. The CDR3 covers 15 residues. The ends lost 2 bases at V and 4 bases at J; junction bases unmatched: 4. In germline, CDR1 is SNHLY, CDR2 FYNNEI. CDR3 residues: CASSERTGSYNEQFF. The DNA for the CDR3 is TGTGCCAGCAGTGAAAGGACAGGGAGTTACAATGAGCAGTTCTTC.

The chain has TRBV7-9 and TRBJ1-1; 10 nucleotides line up with TRBD1. CDR1 is SEHNR and CDR2 is FQNEAQ in the germline V gene (reference sequence). The CDR3 is made up of 16 amino acids. V dropped 5 bases and J dropped 3; count of bases not matched to a gene: 9. CDR3 region: CASSPQRQGADTEAFF. The CDR3 region has the DNA TGTGCCAGCAGCCCCCAGCGACAGGGGGCTGACACTGAAGCTTTCTTT. Looking up the rest from reference TRBV7-9 and TRBJ1-1 gives the full variable domain: DTGVSQNPRHKITKRGQNVTFRCDPISEHNRLYWYRQTLGQGPEFLTYFQNEAQLEKSRLLSDRFSAERPKGSFSTLEIQRTEQGDSAMYLCASSPQRQGADTEAFFGQGTRLTVV.

V usage is TRBV6-1 and J usage is TRBJ1-1; D is ambiguous. Trimming took 8 bases from V and 1 from J, leaving 14 bases between them. The CDR3 loop spans 14 amino acids. In germline, CDR1 is MNHNS, CDR2 SASEGT. CDR3 bases: TGTGCCAGCGGGATCCCTGCGAGGAACACTGAAGCTTTCTTT. Amino acids: CASGIPARNTEAFF.